The 7 T cell receptor beta chains reported below all come from one sample, sequenced in a study of blood T cells in healthy people across ages. Sample-barcoded 5' priming and a J-beta primer mix drove a second PCR of about 7 to 12 cycles. TCRdb reprocessed the 5' RACE reads with MiXCR, giving one entry per CDR3 protein. The sample holds over a million distinct CDR3 sequences, roughly 43% seen once. Sequences were obtained from blood. The receptors shown here come from a woman between 18 and 29 years old in good health.

This clonotype appeared a few times. The rearrangement links TRBV10-3 to TRBJ2-1; 8 bases line up with TRBD2. Germline assignment: CDR1 ENHRY and CDR2 SYGVKD. CDR3 length equals 13 residues. V lost 6 bases to trimming and J lost 7 bases; unmatched junction nucleotides: 5. CDR3 protein: CAISGGLVNEQFF. The DNA of the CDR3 is TGTGCCATCAGCGGGGGACTAGTGAATGAGCAGTTCTTC.

This clonotype was recorded once. The chain recombines TRBV7-9 with TRBJ2-7; TRBD2 is a possible D gene (6 bases). CDR3 length: 15 amino acids. The germline V and J ends were trimmed by 7 bases and 7 bases, with 23 bases remaining between them. Germline CDR1 and CDR2: SEHNR and FQNEAQ (reference sequence). The CDR3 DNA follows: TGTGCCAGCAACGCTCTTGGAGGGCCGCGCAATGAGCAGTACTTC. It yields the protein CASNALGGPRNEQYF.

The chain links TRBV7-9 to TRBJ1-4; tentatively, D is TRBD1 (5 bases). Trimming stripped 5 bases from V and 4 bases from J, with 11 bases between. This CDR3 contains 14 residues. CDR1 and CDR2 from the germline V gene are SEHNR and FQNEAQ (reference sequence). CDR3 bases: TGTGCCAGCAGCGGGACCGCTTTTAATGAAAAACTGTTTTTT. This codes for CASSGTAFNEKLFF.

The chain combines TRBV7-2 with TRBJ2-4, with a possible D match to TRBD2 (5 bases). The end of the DNA fits TRBJ2-7 better, so the J call may be wrong. CDR1 is SGHTA and CDR2 is FQGNSA in the germline V gene. The CDR3 loop spans 14 amino acids. The CDR3 is CASSSGIDRYEQYF. The CDR3 DNA is TGTGCCAGCAGCTCGGGGATAGACCGCTACGAGCAGTACTTC.

This clonotype has a count of ten or more. The V gene is TRBV10-3, the J gene TRBJ2-1; possibly TRBD2 for D (6 bases). V lost 2 bases to trimming and J lost 7 bases, with 9 bases between them. CDR1 is ENHRY, CDR2 SYGVKD, per germline. The CDR3 totals 13 residues. This CDR3 reads CAISEAGLNEQFF. In nucleotides, the CDR3 is TGTGCCATCAGTGAGGCGGGATTAAATGAGCAGTTCTTC.

The rearrangement joins TRBV29-1 to TRBJ2-1; no clear D gene. The CDR3 contains 13 residues. Germline V gene data show CDR1 as SQVTM and CDR2 as ANQGSEA. Trimming took off 4 bases at V and 7 bases at J, with 14 bases between the two ends. CDR3 bases: TGCAGCGTTGCTGTAAACTATGGGAATGAGCAGTTCTTC. Protein: CSVAVNYGNEQFF.

The chain employs TRBV12-3 or TRBV12-4 and TRBJ2-1; D gene ambiguous. V dropped 5 bases and J dropped 8 bases, with 16 bases sitting between them. The CDR3 is made up of 14 amino acids. DNA of the CDR3: TGTGCCAGCAGTCGACCCCCTCCAAGCGATGAGCAGTTCTTC. Amino acids: CASSRPPPSDEQFF.